Given below is one T cell receptor (beta chain) in context. The method was immunoSEQ multiplex PCR; TCRdb's version includes in-frame clones alone and lacks a portion of them. The sample holds 250,000 or so clones, approximately 83% seen once. Across about two dozen US areas, participants ranged in age from about 18 to 90 years. Participants had their cohort set by participant-reported clinical history. The germline CDR1 and CDR2 sequences are KGHSH and LQKENI. The CDR3 spans 15 residues. Trimming stripped 3 bases from V and 2 bases from J, with 11 bases between. This record comes from a study of blood T cell repertoires in COVID-19. About the research overall: Spain, Italy and the United States supplied samples that represented acute and convalescent COVID-19.

Sample: PBMCs or T cells enriched from blood (not recorded which). The source is a man aged 50 to 59 who had recovered from COVID-19. This sequence joins TRBV18 and TRBJ1-5; perhaps TRBD1 as D (5 bases). CDR3 residues: CASSPQEGRNQPQHF. The DNA of the CDR3 is TGTGCCAGCTCACCCCAGGAGGGGCGCAATCAGCCCCAGCATTTT. Combining the CDR3 with reference TRBV18 and TRBJ1-5 gives the whole variable domain NAGVMQNPRHLVRRRGQEARLRCSPMKGHSHVYWYRQLPEEGLKFMVYLQKENIIDESGMPKERFSAEFPKEGPSILRIQQVVRGDSAAYFCASSPQEGRNQPQHFGDGTRLSIL.